The 23 T cell receptor beta chains reported below all come from one sample, sequenced in a study of cytotoxic CD8 clonotypes in ibrutinib-treated CLL. The method was immunoSEQ multiplex PCR; TCRdb's version includes in-frame clones alone and lacks a portion of them. The sample records about 130,000 clones, approximately 85% being singletons. The source was PBMCs, collected after 24 months of ibrutinib treatment. The receptors derive from a human donor with chronic lymphocytic leukemia.

The chain recombines TRBV28 with TRBJ1-2; D is ambiguous. The CDR3 extends over 13 amino acids. The germline V gene encodes CDR1 MDHEN and CDR2 SYDVKM. V was clipped by 5 bases and J by 5 bases, with 12 bases between them. This CDR3 is CASSVDGKYGYTF. The CDR3, as DNA: TGTGCCAGCAGTGTAGACGGAAAATATGGCTACACCTTC.

The sample holds many counts of this clone. This sequence joins TRBV30 and TRBJ1-5; no reliable D call. V lost 2 bases to trimming and J lost 2 bases, with 16 bases between them. Germline CDR1 is GTSNPN and CDR2 is SVGIG (reference sequence). CDR3 size: 16 residues. CDR3 amino acids: CAWSLLGGQGNQPQHF. The CDR3 nucleotides are TGTGCCTGGAGTCTTTTGGGCGGTCAAGGCAATCAGCCCCAGCATTTT.

The chain carries TRBV5-1 and TRBJ2-7; 7 nucleotides agree with TRBD1. The V and J ends lost 0 bases and 7 bases, in that order; junction bases with no gene match: 7. CDR3 length equals 14 residues. Germline-derived CDR1 and CDR2 are SGHRS and YFSETQ. In nucleotides, the CDR3 is TGCGCCAGCAGCTTGGCGCAGGGGGTTATGGAGCAGTACTTC. This translates into CASSLAQGVMEQYF. The variable domain in full, with the rest retrieved from reference TRBV5-1 and TRBJ2-7, is KAGVTQTPRYLIKTRGQQVTLSCSPISGHRSVSWYQQTPGQGLQFLFEYFSETQRNKGNFPGRFSGRQFSNSRSEMNVSTLELGDSALYLCASSLAQGVMEQYFGPGTRLTVT.

This chain uses TRBV18 with TRBJ2-1; TRBD2 matches 8 bases. With V trimmed by 5 bases and J by 6 bases, 6 bases remained unmatched. The CDR3 is made up of 14 amino acids. Germline CDR1 KGHSH, CDR2 LQKENI. CDR3 coding DNA: TGTGCCAGCTCATATCGGACTAGCCCCAATGAGCAGTTCTTC. Translated: CASSYRTSPNEQFF. The whole variable domain, remainder taken from reference TRBV18 and TRBJ2-1, is NAGVMQNPRHLVRRRGQEARLRCSPMKGHSHVYWYRQLPEEGLKFMVYLQKENIIDESGMPKERFSAEFPKEGPSILRIQQVVRGDSAAYFCASSYRTSPNEQFFGPGTRLTVL.

The chain employs TRBV27 and TRBJ2-1, with D unresolved. CDR3 length equals 16 residues. V lost 7 bases, J lost 0 bases, and 16 bases lay in between. Germline V CDR1 and CDR2: MNHEY, SMNVEV (reference sequence). This chain's CDR3 is CASTNWVGSSYNEQFF. CDR3 sequence (DNA): TGTGCCAGCACCAACTGGGTCGGAAGCTCCTACAATGAGCAGTTCTTC.

The V and J genes are TRBV7-2 and TRBJ2-7; 12 bases align to TRBD1. CDR1 is SGHTA and CDR2 is FQGNSA in the germline V gene. Trimming took 5 bases from V and 5 from J; bases not matched to a gene: 7. The CDR3 sequence is 15 residues long. This CDR3 is CASSAGTGGPHEQYF. In DNA form, the CDR3 reads TGTGCCAGCAGCGCCGGGACAGGGGGCCCCCACGAGCAGTACTTC. The full variable domain, rest sourced from reference TRBV7-2 and TRBJ2-7, is GAGVSQSPSNKVTEKGKDVELRCDPISGHTALYWYRQSLGQGLEFLIYFQGNSAPDKSGLPSDRFSAERTGGSVSTLTIQRTQQEDSAVYLCASSAGTGGPHEQYFGPGTRLTVT.

This clone occurred a few times. The gene calls are TRBV6-1 and TRBJ1-6, with D possibly matching TRBD1 (5 bases). V was shortened by 8 bases and J by 0 bases, with 8 bases between the two germline ends. The CDR3 spans 14 residues. The germline CDR1 and CDR2 sequences are MNHNS and SASEGT. This chain's CDR3 is CASSGSSYNSPLHF. The CDR3 DNA is TGTGCCAGCTCAGGGAGCTCCTATAATTCACCCCTCCACTTT.

The CDR3 coding sequence is TGTGCCAGCAGTCTGGGACAGGGCCGGGGGGGCTACACCTTC. This gives the protein CASSLGQGRGGYTF. This sequence joins TRBV28 and TRBJ1-2, with TRBD1 matching over 9 bases. The CDR3 extends over 14 amino acids. Germline values: CDR1 MDHEN, CDR2 SYDVKM. The trim removed 5 bases at V and 8 bases at J, leaving 9 bases unmatched.

This clone has just one count. This chain links TRBV7-9 with TRBJ2-1; 15 bases are shared with TRBD2. The junction had 6 bases not matched to a gene; V was cut back by 4 bases and J by 5 bases. Germline V lookup: CDR1 SEHNR, CDR2 FQNEAQ (reference sequence). CDR3 size: 17 residues. This chain's CDR3 is CASSYRTSGGDHNEQFF. In nucleotides, the CDR3 is TGTGCCAGCAGCTACCGGACTAGCGGGGGGGACCACAATGAGCAGTTCTTC.

V gene TRBV12-2 combines with J gene TRBJ1-1. TRBV12-2 represents a pseudogene. This CDR3 is 14 amino acids long. The CDR3 here is CASRCGTTNTEAFF. CDR3 bases: TGTGCAAGTCGTTGCGGGACGACTAACACTGAAGCTTTCTTT.

The chain couples TRBV28 to TRBJ2-7; either TRBD1 or TRBD2 may fit D (5 bases each). Germline CDR1 reads MDHEN; CDR2 reads SYDVKM. V gave up 6 bases and J gave up 3 bases, with 15 bases separating them. The CDR3 loop spans 14 amino acids. CDR3 residues: CASRGTGGSYEQYF. The DNA of the CDR3 is TGTGCCAGCAGGGGGACGGGCGGAAGCTACGAGCAGTACTTC.

The gene calls are TRBV27 and TRBJ1-2; D is uncertain. The CDR3 runs 12 residues. Trimming removed 6 bases at V and 5 bases at J, with 10 bases between. CDR1 and CDR2 from the germline V gene are MNHEY and SMNVEV (reference sequence). The CDR3 region is CASRSSGYGYTF. The CDR3 DNA reads TGTGCCAGCAGGTCATCCGGTTATGGCTACACCTTC.

CDR3 nucleotide sequence: TGTGCCAGCAGACGGCGCGGGGAAGCTTTCTTT. This sequence encodes CASRRRGEAFF. The chain employs TRBV27 and TRBJ1-1, with no clear D. Trimming cost V 6 bases and J 8 bases, with 10 bases left between them. Germline loops: CDR1 MNHEY, CDR2 SMNVEV (reference sequence). This CDR3 comprises 11 residues.

The chain links TRBV7-2 to TRBJ2-7; D ambiguous. The length of the CDR3 is 14 residues. CDR1 and CDR2 from the germline V gene are SGHTA and FQGNSA. Trimming took 2 bases from V and 3 from J, leaving 11 bases between them. The CDR3 DNA is TGTGCCAGCAGCTTACAGAGCGAGCTCTACGAGCAGTACTTC. Its translation is CASSLQSELYEQYF.

This chain links TRBV7-2 with TRBJ1-2, with 10 bases aligning to TRBD1. The length of the CDR3 is 15 residues. V was clipped by 5 bases and J by 7 bases; unmatched bases: 10. Germline V gives CDR1 SGHTA, CDR2 FQGNSA. For the CDR3, the DNA is TGTGCCAGCAGCCGACCTAGACAGGGGGCTTTTGGCTACACCTTC. It encodes CASSRPRQGAFGYTF.

The CDR3 here is CASSQTRLAELGAETQYF. The CDR3 nucleotides read TGTGCCAGCAGCCAGACCCGACTAGCGGAGTTGGGGGCGGAGACCCAGTACTTC. The V call is TRBV4-2, the J call TRBJ2-5; TRBD2 matches at 9 bases. Germline V gives CDR1 LGHNA, CDR2 YNFKEQ. There are 18 residues in the CDR3. The J segment lost 5 bases and the V segment lost 3 bases, leaving 16 bases of the junction unmatched.

The CDR3 protein is CASSIFGVRSGANVLTF. The CDR3 coding sequence is TGTGCCAGTAGTATCTTCGGGGTCAGGTCCGGGGCCAACGTCCTGACTTTC. The V gene is TRBV19, the J gene TRBJ2-6; D might be TRBD2 (5 bases). The CDR3 runs 17 residues. The V end was cut by 3 bases, the J end by 4 bases, with 16 bases between. Germline CDR1 and CDR2: LNHDA and SQIVND (reference sequence).

A few counts support this clone. The CDR3 protein is CASSSTPNEQFF. The CDR3 DNA follows: TGTGCCAGCAGCTCTACCCCCAATGAGCAGTTCTTC. The chain is built from TRBV7-3 and TRBJ2-1; D is undetermined. Trimming took 4 bases from V and 6 from J, leaving 7 bases between them. The CDR3 contains 12 residues. Germline loops: CDR1 SGHTA, CDR2 FQGTGA.

This chain uses TRBV5-1 with TRBJ2-1; D is possibly TRBD2 (6 bases). V was cut by 1 base and J by 6 bases, with 11 bases left in between. The CDR3 consists of 14 residues. Per the germline V gene, CDR1 is SGHRS and CDR2 is YFSETQ. The CDR3 sequence is CASSLSGLSNEQFF. The CDR3 DNA reads TGCGCCAGCAGCTTGTCGGGACTTTCCAATGAGCAGTTCTTC.

The chain employs TRBV7-9 and TRBJ2-5; TRBD1 aligns across 10 bases. Germline trimming cut 5 bases from V and 3 bases from J; bases unmatched to any gene: 3. Germline V gene sequence: CDR1 SEHNR, CDR2 FQNEAQ (reference sequence). This CDR3 has 14 amino acids. The CDR3 nucleotides read TGTGCCAGCAGCAGGGACAGGGGTAAAGAGACCCAGTACTTC. Translation gives CASSRDRGKETQYF.

The chain is built from TRBV7-2 and TRBJ2-3; 8 positions agree with TRBD1. This CDR3 spans 16 amino acids. Germline lookup yields CDR1 SGHTA and CDR2 FQGNSA. V lost 3 bases to trimming and J lost 1 base; unmatched junction nucleotides: 6. The CDR3 here is CASSLTGQEGTDTQYF. In DNA, the CDR3 is TGTGCCAGCAGCTTGACGGGACAGGAGGGCACAGATACGCAGTATTTT.

The V call is TRBV5-1, the J call TRBJ2-3; a weak D match, TRBD1 (6 bases). Trimming cost V 0 bases and J 7 bases, with 12 bases left between them. This CDR3 contains 14 residues. The germline CDR1 and CDR2 sequences are SGHRS and YFSETQ. The CDR3 protein is CASSLEQGTNTQYF. CDR3 sequence (DNA): TGCGCCAGCAGCTTGGAGCAGGGGACAAATACGCAGTATTTT.

J is TRBJ1-5 and V is TRBV28; possibly TRBD1 for D (5 bases). Trimming removed 5 bases at V and 0 bases at J, with 14 bases between. The length of the CDR3 is 16 residues. Germline V gives CDR1 MDHEN, CDR2 SYDVKM. This chain's CDR3 is CASSKQLGASNQPQHF. CDR3 in DNA: TGTGCCAGCAGTAAGCAGTTAGGGGCTAGCAATCAGCCCCAGCATTTT.